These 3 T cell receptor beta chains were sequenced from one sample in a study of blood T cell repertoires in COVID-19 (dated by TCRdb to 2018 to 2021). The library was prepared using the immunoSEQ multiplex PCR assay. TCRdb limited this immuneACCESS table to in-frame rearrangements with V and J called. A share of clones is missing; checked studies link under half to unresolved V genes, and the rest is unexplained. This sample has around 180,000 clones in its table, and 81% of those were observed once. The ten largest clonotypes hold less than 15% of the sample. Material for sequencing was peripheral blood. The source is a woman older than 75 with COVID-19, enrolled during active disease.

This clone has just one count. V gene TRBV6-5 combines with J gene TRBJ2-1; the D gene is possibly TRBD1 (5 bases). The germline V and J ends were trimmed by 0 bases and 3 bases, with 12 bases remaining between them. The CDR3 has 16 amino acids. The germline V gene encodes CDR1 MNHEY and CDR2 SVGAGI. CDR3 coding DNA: TGTGCCAGCAGTTACTCGACTGGACATGTCTACAATGAGCAGTTCTTC. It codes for CASSYSTGHVYNEQFF.

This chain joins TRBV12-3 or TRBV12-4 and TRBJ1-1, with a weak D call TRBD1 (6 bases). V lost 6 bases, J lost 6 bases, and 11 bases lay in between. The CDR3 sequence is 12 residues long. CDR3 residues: CASSPQGSEAFF. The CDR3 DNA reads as TGTGCCAGCAGCCCACAGGGATCTGAAGCTTTCTTT.

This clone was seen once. In nucleotides, the CDR3 is TGTGCCAGCAGCTTAAACGTACCGGGACAGGGATTCGAAAAACTGTTTTTT. Protein sequence: CASSLNVPGQGFEKLFF. The chain uses TRBV7-3 and TRBJ1-4; 9 bases are a match to TRBD1. The CDR3 spans 17 residues. The V gene end was trimmed by 1 base and the J gene end by 8 bases; junction bases not matched to a gene: 11. Germline assignment: CDR1 SGHTA and CDR2 FQGTGA.